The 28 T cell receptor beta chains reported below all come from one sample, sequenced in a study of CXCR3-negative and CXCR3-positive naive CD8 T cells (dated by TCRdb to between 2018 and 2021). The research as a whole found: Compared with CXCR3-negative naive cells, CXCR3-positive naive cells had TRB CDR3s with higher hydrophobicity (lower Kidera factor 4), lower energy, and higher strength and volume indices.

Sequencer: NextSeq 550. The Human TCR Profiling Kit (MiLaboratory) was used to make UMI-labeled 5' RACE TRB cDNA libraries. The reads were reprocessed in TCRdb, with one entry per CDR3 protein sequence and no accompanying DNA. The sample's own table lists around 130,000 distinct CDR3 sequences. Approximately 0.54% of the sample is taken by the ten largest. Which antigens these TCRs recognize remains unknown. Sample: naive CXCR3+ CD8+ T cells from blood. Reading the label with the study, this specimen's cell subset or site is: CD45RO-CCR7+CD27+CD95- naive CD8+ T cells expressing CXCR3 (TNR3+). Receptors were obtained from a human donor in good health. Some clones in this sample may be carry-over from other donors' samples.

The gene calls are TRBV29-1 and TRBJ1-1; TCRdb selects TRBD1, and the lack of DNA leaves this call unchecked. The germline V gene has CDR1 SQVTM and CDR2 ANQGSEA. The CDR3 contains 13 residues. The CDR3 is CSPTGATSAEAFF.

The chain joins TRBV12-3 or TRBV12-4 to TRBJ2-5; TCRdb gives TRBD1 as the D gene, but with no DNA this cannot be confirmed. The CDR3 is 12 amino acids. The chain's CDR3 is CASNQGGETQYF.

This CDR3 is CASSLAVGRGPLNTGELFF. This chain uses TRBV5-1 with TRBJ2-2; TCRdb's D call, TRBD1, is unchecked because there is no DNA. The CDR3 sequence is 19 residues long. CDR1 and CDR2 from the germline V gene are SGHRS and YFSETQ.

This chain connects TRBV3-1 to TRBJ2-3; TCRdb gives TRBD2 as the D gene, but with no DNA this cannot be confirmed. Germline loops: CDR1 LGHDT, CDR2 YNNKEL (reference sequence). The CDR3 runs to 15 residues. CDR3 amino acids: CASSQGPALTDTQYF.

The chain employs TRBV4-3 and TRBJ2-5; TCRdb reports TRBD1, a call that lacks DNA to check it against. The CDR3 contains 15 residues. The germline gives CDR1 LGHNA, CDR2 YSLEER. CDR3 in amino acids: CASSQEGQGGETQYF.

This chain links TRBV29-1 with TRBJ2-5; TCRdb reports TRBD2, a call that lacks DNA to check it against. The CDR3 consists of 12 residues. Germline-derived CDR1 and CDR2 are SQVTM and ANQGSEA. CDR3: CSVPGPGETQYF.

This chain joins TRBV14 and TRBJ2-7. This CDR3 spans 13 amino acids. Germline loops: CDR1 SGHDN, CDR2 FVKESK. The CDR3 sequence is CASRLQGTNEQYF.

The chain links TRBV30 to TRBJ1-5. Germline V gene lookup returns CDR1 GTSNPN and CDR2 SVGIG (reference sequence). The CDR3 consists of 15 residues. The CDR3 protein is CAWSQDSYSNQPQHF.

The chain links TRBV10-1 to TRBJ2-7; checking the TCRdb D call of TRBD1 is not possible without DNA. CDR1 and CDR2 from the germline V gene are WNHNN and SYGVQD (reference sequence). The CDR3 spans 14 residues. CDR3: CASSEQGFSNEQYF.

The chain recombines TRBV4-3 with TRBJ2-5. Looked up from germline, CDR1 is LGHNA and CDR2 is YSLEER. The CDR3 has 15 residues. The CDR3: CASSQDWTYSETQYF.

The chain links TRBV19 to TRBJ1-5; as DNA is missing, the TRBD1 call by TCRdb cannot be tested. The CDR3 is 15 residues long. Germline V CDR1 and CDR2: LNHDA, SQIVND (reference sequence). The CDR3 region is CASTMTGQSNQPQHF.

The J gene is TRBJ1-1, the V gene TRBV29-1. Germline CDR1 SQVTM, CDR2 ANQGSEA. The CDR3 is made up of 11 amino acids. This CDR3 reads CSTIENTEAFF.

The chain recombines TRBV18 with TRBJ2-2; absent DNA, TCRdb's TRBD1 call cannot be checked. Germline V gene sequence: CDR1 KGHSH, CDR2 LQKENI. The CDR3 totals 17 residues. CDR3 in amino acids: CASSPIGGQDYTGELFF.

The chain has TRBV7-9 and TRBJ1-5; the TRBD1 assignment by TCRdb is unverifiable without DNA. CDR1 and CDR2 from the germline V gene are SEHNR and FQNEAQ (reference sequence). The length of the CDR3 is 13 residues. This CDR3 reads CASSAPGGAAQHF.

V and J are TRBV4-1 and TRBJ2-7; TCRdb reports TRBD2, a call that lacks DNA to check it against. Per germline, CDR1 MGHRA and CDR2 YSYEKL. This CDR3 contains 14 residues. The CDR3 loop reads CASSHPAVAGEQYF.

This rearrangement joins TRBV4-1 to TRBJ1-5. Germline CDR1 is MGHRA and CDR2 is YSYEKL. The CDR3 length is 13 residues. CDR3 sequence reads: CASSQVLSQPQHF.

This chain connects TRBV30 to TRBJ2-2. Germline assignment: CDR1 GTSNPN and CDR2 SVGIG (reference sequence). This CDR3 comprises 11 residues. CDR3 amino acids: CAWQNGGELFF. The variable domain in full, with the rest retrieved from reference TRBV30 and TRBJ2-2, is SQTIHQWPATLVQPVGSPLSLECTVEGTSNPNLYWYRQAAGRGLQLLFYSVGIGQISSEVPQNLSASRPQDRQFILSSKKLLLSDSGFYLCAWQNGGELFFGEGSRLTVL.

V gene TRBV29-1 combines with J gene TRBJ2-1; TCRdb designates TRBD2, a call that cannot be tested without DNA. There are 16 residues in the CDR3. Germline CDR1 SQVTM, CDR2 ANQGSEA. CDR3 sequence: CSVDLAGGKDENEQFF.

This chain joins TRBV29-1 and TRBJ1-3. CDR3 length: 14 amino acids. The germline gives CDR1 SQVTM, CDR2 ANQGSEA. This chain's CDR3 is CSVERRGSGNTIYF.

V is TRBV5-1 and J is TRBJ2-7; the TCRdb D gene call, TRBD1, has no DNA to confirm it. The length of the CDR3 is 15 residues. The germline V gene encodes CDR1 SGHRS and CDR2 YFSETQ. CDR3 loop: CASSYQQGLLNEQYF.

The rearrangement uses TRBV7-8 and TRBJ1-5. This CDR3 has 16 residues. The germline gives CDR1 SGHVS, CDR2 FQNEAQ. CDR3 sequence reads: CASSDMRVGSNQPQHF.

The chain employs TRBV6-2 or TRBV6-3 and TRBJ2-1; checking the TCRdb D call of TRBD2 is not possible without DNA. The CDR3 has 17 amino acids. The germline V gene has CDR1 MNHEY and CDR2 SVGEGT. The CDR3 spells CASSSLLAGSSYNEQFF.

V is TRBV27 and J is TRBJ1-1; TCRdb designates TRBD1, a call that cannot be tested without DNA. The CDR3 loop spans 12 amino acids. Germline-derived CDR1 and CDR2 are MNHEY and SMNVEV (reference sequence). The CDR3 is CASATGGTEAFF.

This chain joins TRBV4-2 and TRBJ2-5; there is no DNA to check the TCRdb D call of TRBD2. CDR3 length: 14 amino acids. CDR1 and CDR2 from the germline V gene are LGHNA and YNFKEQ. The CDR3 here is CASSQDSREETQYF.

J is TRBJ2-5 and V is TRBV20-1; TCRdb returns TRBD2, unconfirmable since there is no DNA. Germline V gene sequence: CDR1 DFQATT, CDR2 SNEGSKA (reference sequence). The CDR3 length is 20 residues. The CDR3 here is CSAPLGGLAGPEGWEETQYF.

Here the CDR3 reads CAWTRTGGIGEQYF. The chain uses TRBV30 and TRBJ2-7; the D gene TCRdb calls, TRBD1, cannot be checked with no DNA. This CDR3 has 14 residues. CDR1 and CDR2 from the germline V gene are GTSNPN and SVGIG (reference sequence).

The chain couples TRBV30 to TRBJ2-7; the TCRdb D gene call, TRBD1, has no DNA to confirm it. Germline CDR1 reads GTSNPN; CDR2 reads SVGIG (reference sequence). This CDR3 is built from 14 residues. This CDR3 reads CAWSVVRAIDEQYF. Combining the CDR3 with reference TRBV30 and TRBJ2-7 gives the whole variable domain SQTIHQWPATLVQPVGSPLSLECTVEGTSNPNLYWYRQAAGRGLQLLFYSVGIGQISSEVPQNLSASRPQDRQFILSSKKLLLSDSGFYLCAWSVVRAIDEQYFGPGTRLTVT.

This CDR3 reads CASSLGFSYEQYF. The genes are TRBV5-5 and TRBJ2-7. Germline-derived CDR1 and CDR2 are SGHKS and YYEKEE (reference sequence). This CDR3 comprises 13 residues.